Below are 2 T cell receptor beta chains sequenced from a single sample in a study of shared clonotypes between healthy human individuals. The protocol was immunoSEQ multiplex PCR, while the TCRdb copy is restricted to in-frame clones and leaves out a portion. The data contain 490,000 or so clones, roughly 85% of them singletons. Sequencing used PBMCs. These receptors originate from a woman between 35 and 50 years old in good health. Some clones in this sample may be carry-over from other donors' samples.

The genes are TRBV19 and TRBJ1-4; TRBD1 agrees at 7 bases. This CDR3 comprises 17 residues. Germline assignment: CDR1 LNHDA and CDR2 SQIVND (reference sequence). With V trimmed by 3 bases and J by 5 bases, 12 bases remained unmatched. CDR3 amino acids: CASSINVGQAVNEKLFF. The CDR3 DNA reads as TGTGCCAGTAGTATCAATGTCGGACAGGCGGTAAATGAAAAACTGTTTTTT.

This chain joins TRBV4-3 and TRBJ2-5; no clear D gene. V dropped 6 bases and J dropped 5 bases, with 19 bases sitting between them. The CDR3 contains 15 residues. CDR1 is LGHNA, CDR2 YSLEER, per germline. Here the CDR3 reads CASSFAAQRPETQYF. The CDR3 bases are TGCGCCAGCAGTTTCGCAGCCCAACGTCCCGAGACCCAGTACTTC.